The present T cell receptor beta chain was sequenced within a study of blood T cell repertoires in COVID-19. Germline CDR1 and CDR2: SGHVS and FNYEAQ. V shed 1 base and J shed 0 bases, with 13 bases lying between them. This CDR3 is 17 amino acids long. The method was immunoSEQ multiplex PCR; TCRdb's version includes in-frame clones alone and lacks a portion of them. This sample has 150,000 or so clones, with about 85% found just once. The sequence was collected from a woman between 40 and 50 years old who had been exposed to COVID-19. Sequences were obtained from PBMCs or T cells enriched from blood (not recorded which). V and J are TRBV7-6 and TRBJ2-1, with a tentative D call TRBD2 (5 bases). CDR3 region: CASSLGASKGSYNEQFF. The CDR3 coding sequence is TGTGCCAGCAGCTTAGGGGCTAGCAAAGGCTCCTACAATGAGCAGTTCTTC.